These 25 T cell receptor beta chains share one sample of origin, sequenced in a study of CD8 T cells in Susac syndrome. Reverse transcription of about 0.45 to 1 ug RNA was performed with random hexamers. From the immunoSEQ multiplex PCR reads, TCRdb called clonotypes with MiXCR, one entry per CDR3 protein. The sample shows 150,000 to 200,000 distinct CDR3 sequences, around 93% of them seen only once. Input material: CD4+ T cells from PBMCs. Receptors originate from a human donor in good health.

The chain links TRBV29-1 to TRBJ1-1, with D perhaps matching TRBD1 (5 bases). V was clipped by 4 bases and J by 3 bases, with 12 bases between them. The germline V gene encodes CDR1 SQVTM and CDR2 ANQGSEA. The CDR3 has 13 residues. In DNA form, the CDR3 reads TGCAGCGTTGTTCAAGGGGCAGACACTGAAGCTTTCTTT. This gives the protein CSVVQGADTEAFF.

The J gene is TRBJ1-2, the V gene TRBV9; D not resolved. Germline CDR1 SGDLS, CDR2 YYNGEE. Trimming took 0 bases from V and 2 from J, leaving 17 bases between them. The CDR3 is 17 amino acids. CDR3: CASSVEEGGRGNYGYTF. The DNA for the CDR3 is TGTGCCAGCAGCGTAGAAGAGGGAGGGAGAGGAAACTATGGCTACACCTTC.

The chain links TRBV7-2 to TRBJ2-3; D remains ambiguous. Germline V gene lookup returns CDR1 SGHTA and CDR2 FQGNSA. V lost 4 bases and J lost 2, with 4 bases in between. The CDR3 is made up of 12 amino acids. This CDR3 reads CASSYFTDTQYF. The DNA of the CDR3 is TGTGCCAGCAGCTACTTCACAGATACGCAGTATTTT.

J is TRBJ1-1 and V is TRBV7-3; unclear D gene. In germline, CDR1 is SGHTA, CDR2 FQGTGA. The CDR3 is made up of 13 amino acids. V was pared by 3 bases and J by 3 bases, with 8 bases between. CDR3 in DNA: TGTGCCAGCAGCTTCCAGACATACACTGAAGCTTTCTTT. Translated: CASSFQTYTEAFF.

This chain joins TRBV4-1 and TRBJ2-4; TRBD1 aligns across 9 bases. The CDR3 runs to 15 residues. CDR1 is MGHRA, CDR2 YSYEKL, per germline. V gave up 3 bases and J gave up 2 bases; unmatched junction bases: 2. CDR3 DNA sequence: TGCGCCAGCAGCCAGGGACAGGGAACCAAAAACATTCAGTACTTC. Residues: CASSQGQGTKNIQYF.

A single count supports this clonotype. The chain carries TRBV11-1 and TRBJ2-2; the D is unclear. Germline-derived CDR1 and CDR2 are SGHAT and FQDESV (reference sequence). CDR3 length: 17 amino acids. The ends were cut back, 1 base at V and 0 bases at J, with 12 bases in the middle. CDR3 in DNA: TGTGCCAGCAGCTTAGAGGGCCGCCCGGCGAACACCGGGGAGCTGTTTTTT. This translates into CASSLEGRPANTGELFF. Based on the CDR3 plus reference TRBV11-1 and TRBJ2-2, the full variable domain is EAEVAQSPRYKITEKSQAVAFWCDPISGHATLYWYRQILGQGPELLVQFQDESVVDDSQLPKDRFSAERLKGVDSTLKIQPAELGDSAMYLCASSLEGRPANTGELFFGEGSRLTVL.

Here the CDR3 DNA reads TGCAGTGCTAGGGAGGGGGCGGGTCCTTATGGCTACACCTTC. Translation: CSAREGAGPYGYTF. V usage is TRBV20-1 and J usage is TRBJ1-2; 7 bases agree with TRBD1. The germline V gene has CDR1 DFQATT and CDR2 SNEGSKA (reference sequence). The CDR3 covers 14 residues. V was pared by 3 bases and J by 5 bases, with 9 bases of the junction left unmatched.

V is TRBV20-1 and J is TRBJ2-2; D is unresolved. The V end was cut by 4 bases, the J end by 8 bases, with 14 bases between. The CDR3 sequence is 13 residues long. The germline V gene has CDR1 DFQATT and CDR2 SNEGSKA (reference sequence). DNA for the CDR3: TGCAGTGCTATCCTGACGGGTCAAGGGGAGCTGTTTTTT. Translation gives CSAILTGQGELFF.

The chain joins TRBV7-2 to TRBJ2-5; D is tentatively TRBD1 or TRBD2 (5 bases each). Looked up from germline, CDR1 is SGHTA and CDR2 is FQGNSA. This CDR3 contains 15 residues. V was shortened by 5 bases and J by 1 base, with 14 bases between the two germline ends. This CDR3 is CASSPGRAFQETQYF. The CDR3 DNA follows: TGTGCCAGCAGCCCGGGACGGGCGTTCCAAGAGACCCAGTACTTC.

The table lists this clonotype with a count of one. The gene calls are TRBV5-1 and TRBJ1-6; the match to TRBD1 covers 7 bases. V was clipped by 4 bases and J by 6 bases; unmatched bases: 4. This CDR3 is built from 14 residues. The germline CDR1 and CDR2 sequences are SGHRS and YFSETQ. The DNA of the CDR3 is TGCGCCAGCAGCGCCCAGGGGGGTAATTCACCCCTCCACTTT. Protein: CASSAQGGNSPLHF.

The chain has TRBV29-1 and TRBJ2-3; TRBD2 matches 7 bases. The CDR3 has 13 amino acids. The trim removed 4 bases at V and 0 bases at J, leaving 1 base unmatched. Germline V gene data show CDR1 as SQVTM and CDR2 as ANQGSEA. Written as DNA, the CDR3 is TGCAGCGTTGCGGGGGGAAGCACAGATACGCAGTATTTT. As protein: CSVAGGSTDTQYF.

The CDR3 loop reads CASSPSPGQGAFYGYTF. The CDR3 nucleotides are TGTGCCAGCAGCCCGAGCCCGGGACAGGGTGCTTTCTATGGCTACACCTTC. The chain combines TRBV7-9 with TRBJ1-2; TRBD1 matches 9 bases. Trimming at V came to 5 bases and at J to 4 bases, leaving 14 bases not matched to a gene. The CDR3 contains 17 residues. Germline lookup yields CDR1 SEHNR and CDR2 FQNEAQ (reference sequence).

V gene TRBV5-1 combines with J gene TRBJ2-2, with 7 bases that match TRBD1. CDR1 and CDR2 (germline): SGHRS, YFSETQ. With V trimmed by 3 bases and J by 6 bases, 8 bases remained unmatched. CDR3 size: 15 residues. The CDR3: CASSSGQPGAGELFF. The CDR3 region has the DNA TGCGCCAGCAGCTCGGGACAGCCAGGAGCCGGGGAGCTGTTTTTT.

The chain uses TRBV2 and TRBJ2-2; D is uncertain. V was cut by 7 bases and J by 2 bases, with 11 bases left in between. The CDR3 runs to 14 residues. CDR1 SNHLY and CDR2 FYNNEI come from the germline V gene. CDR3: CASMEKENTGELFF. The DNA of the CDR3 is TGTGCCAGCATGGAGAAGGAAAACACCGGGGAGCTGTTTTTT. Together with reference TRBV2 and TRBJ2-2, the CDR3 gives the full variable domain: EPEVTQTPSHQVTQMGQEVILRCVPISNHLYFYWYRQILGQKVEFLVSFYNNEISEKSEIFDDQFSVERPDGSNFTLKIRSTKLEDSAMYFCASMEKENTGELFFGEGSRLTVL.

The chain couples TRBV5-1 to TRBJ1-1, with unresolved D. Trimming took 4 bases from V and 1 from J, leaving 8 bases between them. CDR1 and CDR2 from the germline V gene are SGHRS and YFSETQ. This CDR3 spans 13 amino acids. CDR3 nucleotides: TGCGCCAGCAGCCGGAGGGAGAACACTGAAGCTTTCTTT. Encoded protein: CASSRRENTEAFF.

This sequence joins TRBV5-4 and TRBJ1-2; 9 bases match TRBD1. The CDR3 totals 14 residues. V dropped 3 bases and J dropped 7; count of bases not matched to a gene: 7. Germline values: CDR1 SGHNT, CDR2 YYREEE (reference sequence). The CDR3 region is CASSWDRASGGYTF. The CDR3 DNA is TGTGCCAGCAGCTGGGACAGGGCAAGCGGTGGCTACACCTTC.

This chain joins TRBV6-5 and TRBJ1-2; 10 nucleotides line up with TRBD1. The CDR3 has 12 residues. The V gene's germline CDR1 is MNHEY and CDR2 SVGAGI. Trimming cost V 8 bases and J 5 bases; bases outside gene matches: 2. The CDR3 spells CASLDRGYGYTF. In DNA form, the CDR3 reads TGTGCCAGCTTGGACAGGGGGTATGGCTACACCTTC.

This clonotype has only a few counts. CDR3 nucleotide sequence: TGTGCCAGCTCCGCCGGGACAGGGCCCTACGAGCAGTACTTC. Translating it yields CASSAGTGPYEQYF. The chain couples TRBV6-6 to TRBJ2-7, with TRBD1 matching 9 bases. Germline CDR1 is MNHNY and CDR2 is SVGAGI (reference sequence). The CDR3 spans 14 residues. The trim removed 8 bases at V and 2 bases at J, leaving 7 bases unmatched.

J is TRBJ1-5 and V is TRBV2; D gene uncertain. The CDR3 consists of 14 residues. Trimming shortened V by 7 bases and J by 2 bases, and 12 bases separated the two germline ends. The germline CDR1 and CDR2 sequences are SNHLY and FYNNEI. The CDR3 DNA reads TGTGCCAGCAATCCAGGACGGCGCAATCAGCCCCAGCATTTT. Its translation is CASNPGRRNQPQHF.

The chain has TRBV19 and TRBJ2-5; 10 bases align to TRBD1. Germline V lookup: CDR1 LNHDA, CDR2 SQIVND (reference sequence). With 5 bases clipped from V and 5 bases from J, the junction kept 8 bases outside the gene matches. CDR3 length equals 15 residues. CDR3 residues: CASSGRQGATETQYF. The CDR3 DNA reads TGTGCCAGTAGTGGCAGACAGGGGGCAACTGAGACCCAGTACTTC.

This clonotype showed up just once. This chain uses TRBV30 with TRBJ1-1; the D is unclear. Germline V gene lookup returns CDR1 GTSNPN and CDR2 SVGIG (reference sequence). The CDR3 sequence is 15 residues long. V was clipped by 2 bases and J by 0 bases, with 13 bases between them. In DNA, the CDR3 is TGTGCCTGGAGTTTCCCGGACCGACTGAACACTGAAGCTTTCTTT. Residues: CAWSFPDRLNTEAFF.

The gene calls are TRBV7-9 and TRBJ2-5, with TRBD1 matching over 7 bases. Germline CDR1 is SEHNR and CDR2 is FQNEAQ (reference sequence). The CDR3 loop spans 14 amino acids. With V trimmed by 5 bases and J by 2 bases, 5 bases remained unmatched. CDR3 DNA: TGTGCCAGCAGCAAACGGGACAGTCAAGAGACCCAGTACTTC. As protein: CASSKRDSQETQYF.

The chain is built from TRBV12-3 or TRBV12-4 and TRBJ2-6; D possibly corresponds to TRBD2 (6 bases). The germline V and J ends were trimmed by 5 bases and 0 bases, with 8 bases remaining between them. The CDR3 spans 15 residues. The CDR3 protein is CASSTGVSGANVLTF. In DNA form, the CDR3 reads TGTGCCAGCAGTACGGGAGTCTCTGGGGCCAACGTCCTGACTTTC.

The chain recombines TRBV29-1 with TRBJ1-1; tentatively, D is TRBD1 (6 bases). The V gene's germline CDR1 is SQVTM and CDR2 ANQGSEA. This CDR3 contains 17 residues. The V end was cut by 6 bases, the J end by 0 bases, with 23 bases between. The CDR3 reads CSVAIGGANGMNTEAFF. The CDR3 DNA follows: TGCAGCGTCGCCATCGGGGGGGCGAACGGCATGAACACTGAAGCTTTCTTT.

This sequence joins TRBV5-1 and TRBJ2-5, with TRBD2 matching over 10 bases. CDR3 length: 13 amino acids. Germline CDR1 SGHRS, CDR2 YFSETQ. V trimming: 9 bases; J trimming: 5 bases; junction bases outside the gene matches: 7. The CDR3 is CATRAGGRETQYF. The CDR3 DNA reads TGCGCCACCAGAGCGGGGGGGCGTGAGACCCAGTACTTC. The full variable domain, in which reference TRBV5-1 and TRBJ2-5 provide the parts outside the CDR3, is KAGVTQTPRYLIKTRGQQVTLSCSPISGHRSVSWYQQTPGQGLQFLFEYFSETQRNKGNFPGRFSGRQFSNSRSEMNVSTLELGDSALYLCATRAGGRETQYFGPGTRLLVL.